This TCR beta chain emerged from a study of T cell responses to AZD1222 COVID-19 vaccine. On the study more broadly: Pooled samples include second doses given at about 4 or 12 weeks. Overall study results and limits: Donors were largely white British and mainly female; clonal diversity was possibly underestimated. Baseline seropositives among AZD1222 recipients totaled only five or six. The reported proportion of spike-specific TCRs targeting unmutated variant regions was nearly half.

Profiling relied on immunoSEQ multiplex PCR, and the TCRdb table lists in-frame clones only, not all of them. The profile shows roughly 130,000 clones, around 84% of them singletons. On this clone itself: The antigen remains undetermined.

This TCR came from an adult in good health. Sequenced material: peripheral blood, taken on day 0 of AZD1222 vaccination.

The CDR3 sequence: CASSYLRVTYNEQFF. DNA for the CDR3: TGTGCCAGCAGTTATCTTCGGGTAACCTACAATGAGCAGTTCTTC. The chain carries TRBV28 and TRBJ2-1; no reliable D call. The CDR3 spans 15 residues. In germline, CDR1 is MDHEN, CDR2 SYDVKM. Trimming pared 4 bases from V and 2 bases from J, leaving 12 bases between.